The entry that follows covers one T cell receptor beta chain sequence. Its antigen remains undetermined. Base qualities are missing; no much larger clone stands one base away. The record originates from a study of cytomegalovirus exposure and HLA in healthy donors (dated by TCRdb to about 2017). Study-wide context: An earlier analysis of roughly 570 of the donors reported under 300 Gb of sequence data and 95 million to 140 million unique TCR beta sequences obtained from roughly 170 million T cells. An early release that covered roughly 600 HLA-typed donors contained around 330 gigabases of sequencing data and about 84 million unique TCR sequences. The genetic ancestry cluster associated with self-reported Caucasian donors included around 76% of the approximately 410 genotyped donors. The study aimed to test whether cataloging public T cell receptors could reveal signatures of past pathogen exposure. The study profiled the T cell repertoires of hundreds of subjects by immunosequencing and related them to cytomegalovirus serostatus. Besides the first cohort of 666 subjects, a separate validation cohort made up of over 100 different subjects was used. High-throughput TCR immunosequencing, statistical association of individual TCRs with disease status, and machine learning were combined to predict cytomegalovirus infection status. To study patterns of TCR occurrence, a later analysis re-analyzed previously published TCR beta repertoires from more than 550 donors and added high-resolution HLA genotyping. In the later analysis, no new phenotypic data were used to find candidate immune exposures; instead, reliance was placed on TCR beta sequences and their occurrence across donors. In an earlier analysis of 500 to 650 of the donors, high-throughput TCR beta sequencing was used to judge whether each TCR beta V gene segment behaved as functional or pseudogenic. Donor age, sex, ethnicity and CMV serostatus were compiled alongside the repertoire data. A later genetic analysis took genome-wide SNP genotypes for 398 of the 666 donors and used that subset as a discovery cohort. All discovery cohort repertoires had been generated on a single sequencing platform. Both class I and class II loci were covered by HLA typing, at four-digit resolution. Typing coverage differed by locus: A, B, C, DRB1 and DQB1 were typed in about 620-630 donors, DQA1 in around 500, DPA1 in 600 to 610, and DPB1 in 450 to 490. Four to six DR-DQ haplotypes were handled as single units for association and clustering, since linkage in the cohort was strong. On average, about 200,000 unique TCR beta nucleotide sequences were sequenced per donor among 398 genotyped donors of the cohort, with roughly 19% of those sequences being non-productive. Summary of the overall study and its limitations: According to a later analysis, most CMV-associated TCR beta chains appeared to be HLA-restricted, and the HLA associations seemed to be driven largely by CMV exposure. According to a later analysis, TCR association rates differed among HLA loci, with DRB1 alleles showing the most associated TCRs and HLA-C alleles showing the fewest. Linkage disequilibrium might explain the correlated functional status among segregating V segments, but an unknown experimental factor could not be excluded. Sequencing depth was assumed to be roughly uniform across donors in the presence/absence analyses, though that assumption may not hold. The earlier analysis of some 560 of the donors excluded approximately 15 rarely observed V segments, including chromosome 9 orphons, because counts were too low. Compared with the roughly 700-donor mean, donors in an Asian-associated ancestry cluster had fewer N-insertions in productive TCRs, according to a later genetic analysis. Strong co-occurrence of HLA alleles, especially DR and DQ, made assigning TCR associations to individual alleles difficult. Because HLA typing was missing for some donors at each locus, association tests included only the typed subset. A later analysis reported that several top co-occurrence clusters appeared linked to parvovirus B19, influenza, CMV and Epstein-Barr virus. The cohort was sequenced for TCR beta chains only, and without alpha or paired-chain data the features that could be detected were limited. A further reported finding was that TCR beta sequences accurately predicted the HLA-A and HLA-B alleles for most subjects in the first cohort. Three of the identified cytomegalovirus-associated TCR beta chains were confirmed in vitro to be specific for cytomegalovirus antigens. Cytomegalovirus status was reported to be diagnosed by the classifier with high specificity and sensitivity in both the original and validation cohorts. Most TCR sequences were seen in very few donors, while some public TCRs were found in many individuals. In an earlier analysis of fewer than 700 of the donors, most TCR beta V segments appeared in productive rearrangements about 87% or about 30% of the time, broadly matching IMGT annotations. The 87-base-pair reads could not distinguish some IMGT-functional V segments, including TRBV6-2 and TRBV6-3, so those segments were excluded. The authors suggested that the approach could potentially be generalized to other disease states and immunological phenotypes. CMV serostatus was the only immune exposure information available for the cohort. A later analysis found that HLA-associated TCR beta chains were more clonally expanded and had lower generation probabilities than equally common non-associated chains. The sequencing pipeline was judged likely to have produced a cluster of highly shared sequence variants as a technical artifact. In a later analysis, around 17,000 TCR beta sequences were associated with specific HLA alleles at a false discovery rate of 0.05. A later genetic analysis associated a missense DCLRE1C variant with V-gene and J-gene trimming of TCR beta chains, and an independent cohort replicated the association. The study listed over 150 TCR beta chains as associated with cytomegalovirus.

Library preparation used the immunoSEQ multiplex PCR assay. The multiplex PCR relied on a mix of 60 forward primers for TCR Vbeta segments and 13 reverse primers for TCR Jbeta segments. A multiplex PCR assay on genomic DNA amplified the CDR3 region of rearranged TCR beta genes. Amplified TCR beta libraries were sequenced as 87-base-pair reads on the Illumina HiSeq System. In the source study's methods: Across the 500 to 700 repertoires, a later analysis counted around 80 million unique TCR beta chains, about 10 million of which were shared by at least two donors. To remove PCR and sequencing errors, raw reads were error-corrected and collapsed into unique sequences using a nearest-neighbor algorithm that merged closely related sequences. V, D and J gene segments were assigned by aligning CDR3 sequences to IMGT reference sequences. For a sequence to be retained, a match of at least six nucleotides to both a V gene segment and a J gene segment was required. A rearrangement was called productive if the CDR3 had no stop codons and remained in frame with V and J, and every other rearrangement was called non-productive. CDR3 was defined according to IMGT convention as the region running from the second conserved V-encoded cysteine to the conserved J-encoded phenylalanine. In an earlier analysis of 500 to 650 of the donors, sequences lacking an unambiguous match to a single V gene segment were excluded. In an earlier analysis of 587 of the donors, V segments were called functional above 56.7% productive rearrangements and were called segregating when the between-donor standard deviation exceeded 5%. A statistical classification framework was built to diagnose cytomegalovirus status from the catalog of TCR beta chain sequences. A later analysis assigned V and J genes by comparing TCR nucleotide sequences with IMGT/GENE-DB human TR gene sequences. A later analysis assigned CDR3 sequences and most-parsimonious VDJ recombination scenarios with the TCRdist pipeline. In a later analysis, each TCR beta chain was defined by its CDR3 amino acid sequence together with its V-gene family, and reads without a unique V-gene family were excluded. A later analysis removed 450 to 600 highly shared, low-generation-probability nucleotide sequences to deal with suspected cross-contamination and a sequencing artifact. In a later analysis, a clonal expansion index for each public chain was calculated from normalized within-repertoire ranks of inferred template counts. In a later analysis, generation probabilities were computed using a VDJ recombination model fitted to out-of-frame rearrangements, and the results were checked against IGoR. Hypergeometric tests were used in a later analysis to score TCR-TCR, TCR-HLA and TCR-CMV co-occurrence, with a repertoire-size bias correction applied to the TCR pairs. A later analysis estimated false discovery rates by permuting HLA or CMV assignments 20 times. A later analysis grouped co-occurring TCRs with DBSCAN, adding TCRdist sequence similarity when clustering within HLA-allele-positive subsets. Repertoires with fewer than 30,000 or more than 120,000 public chains were left out of co-occurrence clustering, as were several repertoires with anomalous nucleotide sharing. This immuneACCESS table, as held by TCRdb, lists in-frame sequences with V and J called but not all clones. Of the missing ones, under half trace to an unresolved V gene in checked studies; the others have no known cause. V, J and clone size are those of that table, while D and trimming were read from the DNA. Within this sample are approximately 140,000 clones, with more than 70% of them counted one time only. 0.75% to 0.95% of the sample belongs to the ten largest clones.

Ends trimmed: V by 4 bases, J by 3 bases; bases unmatched to a gene: 7. The CDR1 and CDR2 encoded by the germline V gene are MRHNA and SNTAGT. From the cysteine through the phenylalanine, the CDR3 covers 15 amino acids. The entry retains the CDR3 DNA only, 45 bases that are in frame from base 1. The cohort was made up of about 610 healthy bone marrow donors. At the time of sampling, every cohort member was nominally healthy, though immune exposures that went unrecorded were likely present. The donor tested CMV seronegative and was one of the 352 seronegative cohort members. Every donor gave a peripheral blood sample, and the peripheral blood mononuclear cells from that sample were used for TCR beta sequencing. Genomic DNA was extracted from the blood cell samples with the Qiagen DNeasy Blood Extraction Kit.

The sample was PBMCs. The chain couples TRBV6-4 to TRBJ2-7, with TRBD2 identical over 9 junction bases. This clonotype originated in an older woman in good health and CMV-seronegative. Here the CDR3 is given as CASSVDCGGGYEQYF. The base sequence is TGTGCCAGCAGTGTCGATTGCGGGGGGGGCTACGAGCAGTACTTC.